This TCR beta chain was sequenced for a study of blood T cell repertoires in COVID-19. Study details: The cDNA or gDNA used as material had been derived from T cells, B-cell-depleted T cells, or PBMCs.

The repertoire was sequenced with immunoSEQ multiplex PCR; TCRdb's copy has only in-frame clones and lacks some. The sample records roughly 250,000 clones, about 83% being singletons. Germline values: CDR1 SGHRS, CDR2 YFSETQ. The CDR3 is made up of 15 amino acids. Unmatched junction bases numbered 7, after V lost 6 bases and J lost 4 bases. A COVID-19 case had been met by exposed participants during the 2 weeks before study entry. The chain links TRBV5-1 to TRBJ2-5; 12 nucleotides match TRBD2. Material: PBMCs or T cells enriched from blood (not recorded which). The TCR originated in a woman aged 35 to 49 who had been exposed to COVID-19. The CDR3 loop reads CASIRLAGARETQYF. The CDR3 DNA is TGCGCCAGCATCAGACTAGCGGGGGCGAGAGAGACCCAGTACTTC. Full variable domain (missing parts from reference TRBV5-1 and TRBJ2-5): KAGVTQTPRYLIKTRGQQVTLSCSPISGHRSVSWYQQTPGQGLQFLFEYFSETQRNKGNFPGRFSGRQFSNSRSEMNVSTLELGDSALYLCASIRLAGARETQYFGPGTRLLVL.